This TCR beta chain came from a study of T cells in Graves' hyperthyroidism and ophthalmopathy. Notes on the study in general: Appearing also in blood were most of the thyroid clonotypes expanded above 0.001.

Germline loops: CDR1 MDHEN, CDR2 SYDVKM. The CDR3 runs 16 residues. Between the trimmed V and J ends, which lost 3 bases and 4 bases, there was a span of 16 bases. RNA transcripts gave rise to amplified TCR beta CDR3 regions. First-round RT-PCR with HTBI primers amplified the TCR CDR3 region. TCRdb recomputed calls from the multiplex PCR reads with MiXCR, one row per CDR3 protein. The data contain about 530,000 distinct CDR3 sequences, roughly 15% of them singletons. Uncontrolled infections, other autoimmune diseases, pregnancy or lactation led to exclusion of patients. The diagnostic basis comprised clinical symptoms, serum thyroxine and TRAb, thyroid ultrasound and orbital computed tomography. This clonotype was counted at least ten times. The target antigen is unknown.

The chain uses TRBV28 and TRBJ2-1; TRBD2 might be the D (6 bases). The source material was blood. The sequence came from a young woman with Graves' ophthalmopathy. The chain's CDR3 is CASSFGGSAEYNEQFF. The CDR3 coding sequence is TGTGCCAGCAGTTTCGGGGGTTCGGCCGAATACAATGAGCAGTTCTTC. Drawing the rest from reference TRBV28 and TRBJ2-1, the complete variable domain is DVKVTQSSRYLVKRTGEKVFLECVQDMDHENMFWYRQDPGLGLRLIYFSYDVKMKEKGDIPEGYSVSREKKERFSLILESASTNQTSMYLCASSFGGSAEYNEQFFGPGTRLTVL.